A selection of T cell receptor beta chains follows, all from one sample in a study of shared clonotypes between healthy human individuals. Profiled with immunoSEQ multiplex PCR; TCRdb holds only in-frame clones, not every one. The sample includes fewer than 2.5 million clones, approximately 94% of them seen just once. Sequencing was performed on naive CD4+ T cells from PBMCs. These receptors were taken from a man younger than 35 in good health. Some clones in this sample may be carry-over from other donors' samples. The CDR3 runs from the conserved cysteine through the conserved F or W. The order of the fields is V gene, J gene, clone size, D gene, CDR3 DNA, CDR3 protein. A D gene is named only where the DNA matches it firmly. Clone size is given for some rows only: seen once, a few or many times, or a class if the clone is expanded.

TRBV7-2,TRBJ1-5,-,-,TGTGCCAGCAGCGTCAGGGGAGGTGAGCAGCCCCAGCATTTT,CASSVRGGEQPQHF
TRBV19,TRBJ2-5,-,TRBD2,TGTGCCAGTAGTATAGAGGGTGAGAGCGGGAGAGGTGAGACCCAGTACTTC,CASSIEGESGRGETQYF
TRBV5-1,TRBJ2-5,once,-,TGCGCCAGCAGCCAAGGGACATACCAAGAGACCCAGTACTTC,CASSQGTYQETQYF
TRBV4-1,TRBJ2-5,-,TRBD2,TGCGCCAGCAGCCAAGGGCCTACAAGCGGGAGGGCCCAAGAGACCCAGTACTTC,CASSQGPTSGRAQETQYF
TRBV19,TRBJ1-4,-,TRBD1,TGTGCCAGTAGTGCCGCTGGAACGAAGGGGGCAAGGGAAAAACTGTTTTTT,CASSAAGTKGAREKLFF
TRBV15,TRBJ2-1,-,-,TGTGCCACCAGCACCCGGGATGAGCAGTTCTTC,CATSTRDEQFF
TRBV27,TRBJ1-2,-,-,TGTGCCAGCAGTTTAACACAGGCTGGGCAGGGCTATGGCTACACCTTC,CASSLTQAGQGYGYTF
TRBV7-3,TRBJ2-7,-,TRBD2,TGTGCCAGCAGCTTAGCGGGACTAGCCGGGAACGAGCAGTACTTC,CASSLAGLAGNEQYF
TRBV5-4,TRBJ2-2,-,TRBD1,TGTGCCAGCAGCTCCCGGGACAGAGCCACCGGGGAGCTGTTTTTT,CASSSRDRATGELFF
TRBV7-2,TRBJ1-1,-,-,TGTGCCAGCAGCTTAGTAGCAGACACTGAAGCTTTCTTT,CASSLVADTEAFF
TRBV18,TRBJ2-2,-,-,TGTGCCAGCTCACCGAGGGCTAGGGACACCGGGGAGCTGTTTTTT,CASSPRARDTGELFF
TRBV5-4,TRBJ2-5,-,TRBD2,TGTGCCAGCAGCTTGGGTGGGACTAGCGGGCTTCAAGAGACCCAGTACTTC,CASSLGGTSGLQETQYF
TRBV28,TRBJ1-5,-,TRBD1,TGTGCCAGCAGTATGGGACAGCCCAGGCCCCAGCATTTT,CASSMGQPRPQHF
TRBV6-6,TRBJ2-3,-,-,TGTGCCAGCCGCCGACAGAGTTACACAGATACGCAGTATTTT,CASRRQSYTDTQYF
TRBV7-2,TRBJ1-1,-,TRBD1,TGTGCCAGCAGCTTGGGACAGGGGACTGAAGCTTTCTTT,CASSLGQGTEAFF
TRBV5-5,TRBJ2-5,-,TRBD2,TGTGCCAGCAGCTCGAGGACGGGGGGGACCCAGTACTTC,CASSSRTGGTQYF
TRBV29-1,TRBJ2-1,once,-,TGCAGCGTTGAATCGGAGTTGCCCTACAATGAGCAGTTCTTC,CSVESELPYNEQFF
TRBV13,TRBJ2-5,-,TRBD2,TGTGCCAGCAGTACGGCTAGCGGGTCTCAAGAGACCCAGTACTTC,CASSTASGSQETQYF
TRBV6-6,TRBJ1-2,-,-,TGTGCCAGCACCTCGGCAGGTGCGGACTATGGCTACACCTTC,CASTSAGADYGYTF
TRBV7-2,TRBJ1-6,-,-,TGTGCCAGCAGCTTAGCGCCCAGGGACGAATCACCCCTCCACTTT,CASSLAPRDESPLHF
TRBV5-1,TRBJ2-5,-,TRBD2,TGCGCCAGCAGCCCCAGATCAGGGACTAGCGGGAGAGAGACCCAGTACTTC,CASSPRSGTSGRETQYF
TRBV20-1,TRBJ2-7,-,-,TGCAGTGCTAGAGCACAGTACGAGCAGTACTTC,CSARAQYEQYF
TRBV5-1,TRBJ2-3,-,-,TGCGCCAGCAGCTCGGGACTGGTCGAGGGCGATACGCAGTATTTT,CASSSGLVEGDTQYF
TRBV27,TRBJ1-2,-,-,TGTGCCAGCAGTTTGAAGGGGAACTATGGCTACACCTTC,CASSLKGNYGYTF
TRBV10-1,TRBJ1-1,-,-,TGCGCCAGCAGTGCAGGCAGGGCACTCATGAACACTGAAGCTTTCTTT,CASSAGRALMNTEAFF
TRBV19,TRBJ2-4,-,-,TGTGCCAGTAGTATTAGCCCCTCGAGCGTAGCCAAAAACATTCAGTACTTC,CASSISPSSVAKNIQYF
TRBV15,TRBJ2-7,-,-,TGTGCCACCAGCAGAGGACAGGACCTAACCTACGAGCAGTACTTC,CATSRGQDLTYEQYF
TRBV9,TRBJ2-1,-,TRBD2,TGTGCCAGCAGCCCCTTCTATAGCGGGAGGGCCCGCAATGAGCAGTTCTTC,CASSPFYSGRARNEQFF
TRBV5-1,TRBJ1-1,-,TRBD1,TGCGCCAGCACTCACTCGCAGGGGGGTGTATCTGCATCCGAAGCTTTCTTT,CASTHSQGGVSASEAFF
TRBV15,TRBJ2-5,-,TRBD1,TGTGCCACCAGCCCCCGACAGGGCGGGACCCAGTACTTC,CATSPRQGGTQYF
TRBV7-3,TRBJ2-7,-,TRBD2,TGTGCCAGCAGCCTAGGGGTTAGGGCGGGAGGGTCCAACGAGCAGTACTTC,CASSLGVRAGGSNEQYF
TRBV7-2,TRBJ2-5,once,TRBD2,TGTGCCAGCAGCTTACGGCGCGGGAGTGAGACCCAGTACTTC,CASSLRRGSETQYF
TRBV4-3,TRBJ1-2,-,TRBD1,TGCGCCAGCAGCTCTAGGGGGCTGGGGAACTCGGGCTACACCTTC,CASSSRGLGNSGYTF
TRBV6-5,TRBJ1-1,-,TRBD1,TGTGCCAGCAGGCCCCCTACCGGGACAGGCGGTCGAGCTTTCTTT,CASRPPTGTGGRAFF
TRBV6-5,TRBJ1-4,-,-,TGTGCCAGCAGTTACTATCGGGTAGAAAAACTGTTTTTT,CASSYYRVEKLFF
TRBV7-6,TRBJ1-1,-,TRBD1,TGTGCCAGCAGCTTAGCTCGTCTCGCCGGGACAGGGGTTAGTATCGCTGAAGCTTTCTTT,CASSLARLAGTGVSIAEAFF
TRBV10-3,TRBJ2-1,-,-,TGTGCCATCAGTGAGTCGGAATACGGCTACAATGAGCAGTTCTTC,CAISESEYGYNEQFF
TRBV4-3,TRBJ2-2,-,TRBD2,TGCGCCAGCAGCGAGCTAGCGGAGGGGTCCGGGGAGCTGTTTTTT,CASSELAEGSGELFF
TRBV28,TRBJ2-1,-,-,TGTGCCAGCGGATCGAACAAAGGGCTCCGGGGGCTCAATGAGCAGTTCTTC,CASGSNKGLRGLNEQFF
TRBV4-3,TRBJ2-3,-,TRBD2,TGCGCCAGCAGCCAAGTTCCTAGCGGGAGCCCAGGAACAGATACGCAGTATTTT,CASSQVPSGSPGTDTQYF
TRBV27,TRBJ1-1,-,TRBD1,TGTGCCACTTTAGGACACAGGGGGACTGAAGCTTTCTTT,CATLGHRGTEAFF
TRBV4-1,TRBJ1-4,-,TRBD1,TGCGCCAGCAGCCAAGTCGCCTGGACAGGCACTAATGAAAAACTGTTTTTT,CASSQVAWTGTNEKLFF
TRBV11-2,TRBJ1-3,-,-,TGTGCCAGCACCCTCCTGGTAGGAGACTCTGGAAACACCATATATTTT,CASTLLVGDSGNTIYF
TRBV5-1,TRBJ2-2,-,-,TGCGCCACCACTACTAATAAAGCCGGGGCCGGGGAGCTGTTTTTT,CATTTNKAGAGELFF
TRBV15,TRBJ2-1,-,-,TGTGCCACCAGCAGAGATCCGGGCAGGGATGATGAGCAGTTCTTC,CATSRDPGRDDEQFF
TRBV28,TRBJ1-2,-,-,TGTGCCAGCAGCCCGGGGGGTGTTTACTATGGCTACACCTTC,CASSPGGVYYGYTF
TRBV27,TRBJ2-6,-,-,TGTGCCAGCAGTAATGCTGGGGCCAACGTCCTGACTTTC,CASSNAGANVLTF